Only a few counts were recorded for the clone carrying this T cell receptor beta chain. Its antigen is not identified. TCR alpha and beta CDR3 regions were amplified from RNA using iRepertoire nested multiplex PCR. Each CDR3 protein gets one entry after TCRdb re-called the multiplex PCR reads with MiXCR. Found here are about 180,000 distinct CDR3 sequences, about 46% of them singletons; the top ten hold 5% to 5.5%. These data are taken from a study of glioma-infiltrating T cells. The trim removed 5 bases at V and 0 bases at J, leaving 10 bases unmatched. This CDR3 has 17 residues. Findings of the study overall: CDR3 overlap between tissue and blood was very small. Non-neoplastic patients had below-expected tissue-blood divergence, while all gliomas exceeded expectation.

Sequencing input: glioma tissue, nonneoplastic brain tissue, or PBMCs (not recorded which). The chain links TRBV12-3 or TRBV12-4 to TRBJ2-1; 7 bases agree with TRBD2. The TCR originated in a human donor with low-grade glioma or glioblastoma, undergoing nonglioma brain surgery, or in good health (not recorded which). The CDR3 coding sequence is TGTGCCAGCAGTGGAAATCTAGCGGCAAGCTCCTACAATGAGCAGTTCTTC. It specifies CASSGNLAASSYNEQFF.